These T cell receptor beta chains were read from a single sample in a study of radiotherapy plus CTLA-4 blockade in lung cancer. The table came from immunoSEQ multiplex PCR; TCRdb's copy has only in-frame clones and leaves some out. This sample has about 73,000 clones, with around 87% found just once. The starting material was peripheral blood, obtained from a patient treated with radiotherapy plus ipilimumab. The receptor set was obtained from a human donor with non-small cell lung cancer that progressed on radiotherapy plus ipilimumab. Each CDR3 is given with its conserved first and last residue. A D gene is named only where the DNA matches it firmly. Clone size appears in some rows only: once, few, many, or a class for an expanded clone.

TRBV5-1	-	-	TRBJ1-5	TGCGCCAGCAGCTTGGATGGGGTTGGCAATCAGCCCCAGCATTTT	CASSLDGVGNQPQHF
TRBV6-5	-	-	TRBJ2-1	TGTGCCAGCAGTTACCCGGCGACTACTGAGCAGTTCTTC	CASSYPATTEQFF
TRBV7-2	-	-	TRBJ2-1	TGTGCCAGCAGCTTAGCGGGGTTATCCTACAATGAGCAGTTCTTC	CASSLAGLSYNEQFF
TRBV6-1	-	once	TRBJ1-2	TGTGCCAGCACCGGGACCTACTATGGCTACACCTTC	CASTGTYYGYTF
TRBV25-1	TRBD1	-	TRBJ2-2	TGTGCCAGCATCAGACAGGGGCAGGGGGGGGAGCTGTTTTTT	CASIRQGQGGELFF
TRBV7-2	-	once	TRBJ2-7	TGTGCCAGCAGCTTAGTGGACCGTTTATACGAGCAGTACTTC	CASSLVDRLYEQYF
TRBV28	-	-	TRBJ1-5	TGTGCCAGCAGTGACAGAGGGACGGGGAGGAATCAGCCCCAGCATTTT	CASSDRGTGRNQPQHF
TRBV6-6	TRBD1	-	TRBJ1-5	TGTGCCAGCCGGGGGGGGACAGGGGTCCAGCCCCAGCATTTT	CASRGGTGVQPQHF
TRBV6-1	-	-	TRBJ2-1	TGTGCCAGCAGTGGACAGGGTCGGGGGAATGAGCAGTTCTTC	CASSGQGRGNEQFF
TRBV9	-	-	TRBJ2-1	TGTGCCAGCAGCGTAGAGTTATTAGGGGTCAATGAGCAGTTCTTC	CASSVELLGVNEQFF
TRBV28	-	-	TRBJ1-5	TGTGCCAGCAGTTCACGGACGAGGGGTCAGCCCCAGCATTTT	CASSSRTRGQPQHF
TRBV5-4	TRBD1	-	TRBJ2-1	TGTGCCAGCAGCTTACAACAGGGGGCACATGAGCAGTTCTTC	CASSLQQGAHEQFF
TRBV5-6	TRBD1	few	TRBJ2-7	TGTGCCAGCAGCGGTCCGGGACAGTCCTACGAGCAGTACTTC	CASSGPGQSYEQYF
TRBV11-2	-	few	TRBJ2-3	TGTGCCAGCAGCCCCGGGCCGACGCAGTATTTT	CASSPGPTQYF
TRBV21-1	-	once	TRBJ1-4	TGTGCCAGCATCAACAGGGGGTTGGGTGAAAAACTGTTTTTT	CASINRGLGEKLFF
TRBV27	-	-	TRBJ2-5	TGTGCCAGCAGCACTCAGGGGAATTGGGAGACCCAGTACTTC	CASSTQGNWETQYF
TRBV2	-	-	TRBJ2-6	TGTGCCAGCGCATCGAGGGACTCTGGGGCCAACGTCCTGACTTTC	CASASRDSGANVLTF
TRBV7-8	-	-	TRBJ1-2	TGTGCCAGCAGCTTAGTTGTCGGCAGGGCCGGCTACACCTTC	CASSLVVGRAGYTF
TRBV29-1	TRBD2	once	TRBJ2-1	TGCAGCGCTAGACTAGCGGCCTACAATGAGCAGTTCTTC	CSARLAAYNEQFF
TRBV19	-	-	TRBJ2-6	TGTGCCAGTATGCCCCCAGGTGGACTCTCTGGGGCCAACGTCCTGACTTTC	CASMPPGGLSGANVLTF
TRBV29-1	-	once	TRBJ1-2	TGCAGCGTTGAAGTGACAGGCTATGGCTACACCTTC	CSVEVTGYGYTF